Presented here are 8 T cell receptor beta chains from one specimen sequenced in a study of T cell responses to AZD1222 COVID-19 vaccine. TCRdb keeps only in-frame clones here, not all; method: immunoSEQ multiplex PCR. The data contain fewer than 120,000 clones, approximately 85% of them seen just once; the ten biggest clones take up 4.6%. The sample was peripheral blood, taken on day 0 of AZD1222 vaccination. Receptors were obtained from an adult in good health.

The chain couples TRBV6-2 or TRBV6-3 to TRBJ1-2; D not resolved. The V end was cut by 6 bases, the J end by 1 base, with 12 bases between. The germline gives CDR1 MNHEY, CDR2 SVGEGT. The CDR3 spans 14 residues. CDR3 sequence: CASSLTNRNYGYTF. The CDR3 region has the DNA TGTGCCAGCAGCTTAACTAACCGTAACTATGGCTACACCTTC.

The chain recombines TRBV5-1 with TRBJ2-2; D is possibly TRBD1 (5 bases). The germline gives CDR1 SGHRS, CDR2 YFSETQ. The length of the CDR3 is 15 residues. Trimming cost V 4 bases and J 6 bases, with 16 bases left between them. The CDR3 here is CASSAGASGAGELFF. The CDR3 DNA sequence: TGCGCCAGCAGCGCTGGGGCTAGTGGGGCCGGGGAGCTGTTTTTT.

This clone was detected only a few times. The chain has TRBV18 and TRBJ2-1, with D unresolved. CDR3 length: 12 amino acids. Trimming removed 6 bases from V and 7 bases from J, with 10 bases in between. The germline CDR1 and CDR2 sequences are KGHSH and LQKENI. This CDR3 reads CASSSVGNEQFF. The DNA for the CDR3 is TGTGCCAGCTCGTCAGTGGGGAATGAGCAGTTCTTC.

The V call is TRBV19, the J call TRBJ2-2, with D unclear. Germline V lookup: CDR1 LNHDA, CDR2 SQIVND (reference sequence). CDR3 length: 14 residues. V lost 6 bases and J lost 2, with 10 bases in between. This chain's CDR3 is CASSWASNTGELFF. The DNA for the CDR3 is TGTGCCAGTAGCTGGGCCTCCAACACCGGGGAGCTGTTTTTT.

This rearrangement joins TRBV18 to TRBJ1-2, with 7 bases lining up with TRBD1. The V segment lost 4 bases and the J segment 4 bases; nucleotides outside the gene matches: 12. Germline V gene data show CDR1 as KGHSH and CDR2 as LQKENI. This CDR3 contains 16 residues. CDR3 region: CASSLVARGYPYGYTF. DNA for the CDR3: TGTGCCAGCTCACTAGTTGCCAGGGGGTATCCCTATGGCTACACCTTC.

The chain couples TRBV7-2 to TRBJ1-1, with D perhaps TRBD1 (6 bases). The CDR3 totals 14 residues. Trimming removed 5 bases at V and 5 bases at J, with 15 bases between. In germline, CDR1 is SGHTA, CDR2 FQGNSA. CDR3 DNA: TGTGCCAGCAGCCTCAATCTGGGGGCGACTGAAGCTTTCTTT. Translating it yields CASSLNLGATEAFF.

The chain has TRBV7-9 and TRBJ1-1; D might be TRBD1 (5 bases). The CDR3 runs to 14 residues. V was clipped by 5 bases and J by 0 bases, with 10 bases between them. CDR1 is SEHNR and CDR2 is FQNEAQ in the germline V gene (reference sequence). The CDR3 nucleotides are TGTGCCAGCAGCCGCGGGGCGATGAACACTGAAGCTTTCTTT. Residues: CASSRGAMNTEAFF.

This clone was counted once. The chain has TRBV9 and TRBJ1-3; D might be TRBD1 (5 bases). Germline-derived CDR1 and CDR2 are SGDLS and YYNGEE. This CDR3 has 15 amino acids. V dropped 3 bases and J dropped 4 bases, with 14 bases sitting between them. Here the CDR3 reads CASSAGNSVGNTIYF. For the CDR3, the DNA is TGTGCCAGCAGCGCAGGGAATTCTGTCGGAAACACCATATATTTT. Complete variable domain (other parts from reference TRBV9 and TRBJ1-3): DSGVTQTPKHLITATGQRVTLRCSPRSGDLSVYWYQQSLDQGLQFLIQYYNGEERAKGNILERFSAQQFPDLHSELNLSSLELGDSALYFCASSAGNSVGNTIYFGEGSWLTVV.